A selection of T cell receptor beta chains follows, all from one sample in a study of post-analysis software for immune sequencing data. Each CDR3 protein is one row after TCRdb ran MiXCR on the PCR reads. The sample shows about 260,000 distinct CDR3 sequences, 35% to 40% of them seen only once. What was sequenced was blood. All receptors derive from a girl aged 5-17 years with multiple sclerosis. CDR3s include the opening cysteine and the closing phenylalanine or tryptophan. The D gene is left open where the match is weak. Rows give clone size only sometimes, using once, few, many, or a class for an expanded clone.

TRBD2 NA TRBJ2-2 TRBV10-3 CAISGPKTSGANTGELFF TGTGCCATCAGTGGGCCAAAAACTAGCGGAGCGAACACCGGGGAGCTGTTTTTT
NA many TRBJ1-1 TRBV4-1 CASSQGGVGTEAFF TGCGCCAGCAGCCAAGGCGGGGTGGGCACTGAAGCTTTCTTT
NA NA TRBJ1-1 TRBV11-1 CASSLSRDTGAFF TGTGCCAGCAGCCTATCCCGGGACACTGGAGCTTTCTTT
NA many TRBJ2-3 TRBV29-1 CSVETGLRTDTQYF TGCAGCGTTGAAACGGGGTTGAGGACAGATACGCAGTATTTT
NA few TRBJ2-5 TRBV24-1 CVTSDFRAERETQYF TGTGTCACCAGTGATTTTCGGGCGGAACGGGAGACCCAGTACTTC
TRBD2 many TRBJ2-5 TRBV10-2 CASSVLSGGGAVEETQYF TGCGCCAGCAGTGTCCTGTCGGGCGGGGGGGCCGTCGAAGAGACCCAGTACTTC
TRBD2 many TRBJ2-3 TRBV5-6 CASSPGTSGRGTQYF TGTGCCAGCAGCCCCGGGACTAGCGGGAGGGGAACGCAGTATTTT
NA NA TRBJ1-1 TRBV6-6 CASSYSPGVREAFF TGTGCCAGCAGTTACTCCCCCGGGGTACGTGAAGCTTTCTTT
NA NA TRBJ2-1 TRBV15 CATSRSGDRSYNEQFF TGTGCCACCAGCAGGTCGGGTGACAGGTCCTACAATGAGCAGTTCTTC
TRBD2 NA TRBJ2-7 TRBV4-2 CASSPKTGPAGGGEQYF TGTGCCAGCAGCCCCAAAACTGGCCCAGCGGGAGGAGGAGAGCAGTACTTC
TRBD1 few TRBJ1-6 TRBV7-8 CASSLDAGGSSPPHF TGTGCCAGCAGCTTAGACGCAGGGGGGAGTTCACCCCCCCACTTT
NA many TRBJ2-3 TRBV5-1 CASSLTGRDTQYF TGCGCCAGCAGCTTGACAGGGCGAGATACGCAGTATTTT
NA many TRBJ1-2 TRBV12-3/TRBV12-4 CASSFGPEIYGYTF TGTGCCAGCAGTTTTGGACCGGAGATCTATGGCTACACCTTC
NA once TRBJ2-3 TRBV4-3 CASSEGGAIRDTQYF TGCGCCAGCAGCGAAGGGGGGGCGATAAGAGATACGCAGTATTTT
TRBD2 NA TRBJ2-3 TRBV6-7 CASRITSGGVTDTQYF TGTGCCAGCAGAATTACGTCCGGGGGGGTTACAGATACGCAGTATTTT
NA NA TRBJ2-7 TRBV29-1 CSVEGGLGATYEQYF TGCAGCGTTGAAGGTGGGCTGGGGGCAACCTACGAGCAGTACTTC
TRBD1 NA TRBJ2-5 TRBV7-2 CASSYRGKTETQYF TGTGCCAGCAGCTACAGGGGGAAAACGGAGACCCAGTACTTC
NA many TRBJ2-1 TRBV20-1 CSGTVNNEQFF TGCAGCGGGACTGTTAACAATGAGCAGTTCTTC
NA many TRBJ2-3 TRBV20-1 CSARVPTDTQYF TGCAGTGCCCGGGTACCCACAGATACGCAGTATTTT
NA many TRBJ2-1 TRBV20-1 CSARHGDEQFF TGCAGTGCTAGGCATGGAGATGAGCAGTTCTTC
NA NA TRBJ1-1 TRBV27 CASGKGTNTEAFF TGTGCCAGCGGTAAGGGCACGAACACTGAAGCTTTCTTT
NA NA TRBJ2-3 TRBV14 CASSQDGGAATDTQYF TGTGCCAGCAGCCAAGACGGAGGGGCGGCCACAGATACGCAGTATTTT
NA many TRBJ1-2 TRBV5-1 CASSLVSQGNYGYTF TGCGCCAGCAGCTTGGTGTCCCAGGGCAACTATGGCTACACCTTC
TRBD1 many TRBJ2-1 TRBV5-1 CASSSGTGLSEQFF TGCGCCAGCAGCTCCGGGACAGGGCTCTCTGAGCAGTTCTTC
TRBD1 many TRBJ2-3 TRBV6-6 CASRDRGPADTQYF TGTGCCAGCAGGGACAGGGGCCCGGCGGATACGCAGTATTTT
NA many TRBJ2-2 TRBV20-1 CSARDSRNTGELFF TGCAGTGCTAGAGATAGCCGGAACACCGGGGAGCTGTTTTTT
NA NA TRBJ1-2 TRBV7-9 CASSLQYRVINYGYTF TGTGCCAGCAGCTTACAGTACAGGGTCATTAACTATGGCTACACCTTC
NA few TRBJ2-5 TRBV28 CASSSSRENQYF TGTGCCAGCAGTTCCTCCAGGGAGAACCAGTACTTC
NA many TRBJ2-3 TRBV20-1 CSASSRVPYPDTQYF TGCAGTGCTAGTAGTAGAGTCCCCTACCCAGATACGCAGTATTTT
TRBD1 many TRBJ1-1 TRBV20-1 CSASQGGNTEAFF TGCAGTGCTTCCCAGGGGGGGAACACTGAAGCTTTCTTT
TRBD2 many TRBJ2-5 TRBV12-3/TRBV12-4 CASSLRGGGEETQYF TGTGCCAGCAGTTTGCGGGGGGGCGGTGAAGAGACCCAGTACTTC
NA few TRBJ1-1 TRBV2 CASSARGGREAFF TGTGCCAGCAGTGCGAGGGGGGGCCGGGAAGCTTTCTTT
NA NA TRBJ2-1 TRBV21-1 CASSGTSGRAKSYNEQFF TGTGCCAGCAGCGGGACTAGCGGGAGGGCCAAATCCTACAATGAGCAGTTCTTC
NA many TRBJ2-5 TRBV20-1 CSAREAGSTQYF TGCAGTGCTAGAGAGGCGGGGTCGACCCAGTACTTC
NA few TRBJ2-2 TRBV11-2 CASSPLGGPNTGELFF TGTGCCAGCAGCCCGTTGGGCGGGCCGAACACCGGGGAGCTGTTTTTT
TRBD2 NA TRBJ2-1 TRBV20-1 CSATLPSGRAQGEQFF TGCAGTGCTACGCTTCCTAGCGGGAGGGCCCAGGGTGAGCAGTTCTTC
NA many TRBJ2-1 TRBV12-3/TRBV12-4 CASSRGLASNEQFF TGTGCCAGCAGTCGCGGCCTAGCATCCAATGAGCAGTTCTTC
TRBD2 many TRBJ2-5 TRBV12-3/TRBV12-4 CASSPGRGGEGTQYF TGTGCCAGCAGCCCCGGACGGGGCGGGGAGGGGACCCAGTACTTC
NA NA TRBJ2-1 TRBV18 CASSTYRDRYNEQFF TGTGCCAGCTCAACTTACAGGGATCGCTACAATGAGCAGTTCTTC
NA NA TRBJ2-6 TRBV27 CASTAITSGANVLTF TGTGCCAGCACAGCGATAACCTCTGGGGCCAACGTCCTGACTTTC
NA many TRBJ1-2 TRBV25-1 CASSEGGRADYGYTF TGTGCCAGCAGTGAAGGGGGCAGGGCCGACTATGGCTACACCTTC
NA NA TRBJ1-1 TRBV5-1 CASSLEARRENTEAFF TGCGCCAGCAGCTTGGAAGCCCGGAGGGAGAACACTGAAGCTTTCTTT
NA many TRBJ2-6 TRBV15 CATSFRGGANVLTF TGTGCCACCTCTTTCAGGGGTGGGGCCAACGTCCTGACTTTC
NA many TRBJ2-3 TRBV7-9 CASRLEGGFTDTQYF TGTGCCAGCCGCCTAGAGGGGGGCTTCACAGATACGCAGTATTTT
TRBD2 many TRBJ2-1 TRBV20-1 CSAPTSGGNNEQFF TGCAGTGCTCCGACTAGCGGGGGGAACAATGAGCAGTTCTTC
NA NA TRBJ2-3 TRBV29-1 CSTRGGAKGTDTQYF TGCAGCACCCGCGGCGGGGCCAAGGGGACAGATACGCAGTATTTT
NA many TRBJ2-3 TRBV5-1 CASSLGVATDTQYF TGCGCCAGCAGCTTGGGGGTCGCCACAGATACGCAGTATTTT
NA once TRBJ2-5 TRBV12-3/TRBV12-4 CASSLTERETQYF TGTGCCAGCAGTTTAACGGAGAGGGAGACCCAGTACTTC
NA many TRBJ2-5 TRBV15 CATSSTGGETQYF TGTGCCACCAGCTCAACGGGTGGGGAGACCCAGTACTTC
NA few TRBJ1-4 TRBV5-5 CASSLLGSNEKLFF TGTGCCAGCAGCCTCCTAGGAAGTAATGAAAAACTGTTTTTT
NA many TRBJ1-1 TRBV5-1 CASSFEGRGTEAFF TGCGCCAGCAGCTTCGAGGGCAGGGGCACTGAAGCTTTCTTT
NA few TRBJ2-5 TRBV3-1 CASSQEWLREETQYF TGTGCCAGCAGCCAAGAATGGCTCAGGGAGGAGACCCAGTACTTC
TRBD1 NA TRBJ2-5 TRBV10-3 CATGMTGTEETQYF TGTGCCACCGGGATGACAGGGACAGAAGAGACCCAGTACTTC